This entry lists 10 T cell receptor beta chains sequenced from one sample in a study of blood T cells in healthy people across ages. A second PCR, run for roughly 7 to 11 cycles, used a sample-barcoded 5' primer plus a J-beta primer mix. TCRdb re-derived calls from the 5' RACE reads in MiXCR, one entry per CDR3 protein. The sample consists of around 1,600,000 distinct CDR3 sequences, 35% to 45% of them appearing once. Source material: blood. The receptors originated from a woman between 18 and 29 years old in good health.

The chain uses TRBV12-3 or TRBV12-4 and TRBJ2-3; 13 nucleotides line up with TRBD2. The CDR3 totals 16 residues. With 4 bases clipped from V and 11 bases from J, the junction kept 12 bases outside the gene matches. The CDR3 here is CASSSSPGLAGSGQYF. The DNA of the CDR3 is TGTGCCAGCAGTTCATCACCGGGACTAGCGGGGTCGGGGCAGTATTTT.

The chain links TRBV6-5 to TRBJ2-1; 10 bases are a match to TRBD1. Germline trimming cut 3 bases from V and 11 bases from J; bases unmatched to any gene: 10. CDR1 MNHEY and CDR2 SVGAGI come from the germline V gene. The CDR3 has 15 amino acids. The CDR3 spells CASSYPTGGAGQQFF. The DNA of the CDR3 is TGTGCCAGCAGTTATCCGACAGGGGGCGCTGGCCAGCAGTTCTTC.

The chain combines TRBV4-1 with TRBJ1-2; the D gene is possibly TRBD1 (6 bases). Germline CDR1 reads MGHRA; CDR2 reads YSYEKL. Deletions cut 2 bases from V and 0 bases from J, with 10 bases between. This CDR3 is built from 15 residues. The chain's CDR3 is CASSQKQGSNYGYTF. The CDR3 DNA sequence: TGCGCCAGCAGCCAAAAACAGGGATCTAACTATGGCTACACCTTC.

The rearrangement links TRBV11-2 to TRBJ2-7; possible D gene TRBD2, 5 bases. Germline CDR1 and CDR2: SGHAT and FQNNGV. This CDR3 spans 16 amino acids. Trimming stripped 2 bases from V and 0 bases from J, with 14 bases between. The CDR3 bases are TGTGCCAGCAGCTTATTAGGAGCGGCTAGCTCCTACGAGCAGTACTTC. This sequence encodes CASSLLGAASSYEQYF.

This clonotype showed up just a few times. The chain recombines TRBV20-1 with TRBJ1-3; 7 bases fit TRBD1. The V gene's germline CDR1 is DFQATT and CDR2 SNEGSKA (reference sequence). Unmatched junction bases numbered 3, after V lost 0 bases and J lost 4 bases. This CDR3 spans 14 amino acids. In DNA form, the CDR3 reads TGCAGTGCTAGAGATCCGACAGGGGGAAACACCATATATTTT. Its translation is CSARDPTGGNTIYF.

This rearrangement joins TRBV23-1 to TRBJ2-1; D might be TRBD2 (6 bases). TRBV23-1 is an ORF, with its function uncertain. V lost 3 bases to trimming and J lost 9 bases, with 12 bases between them. The CDR3 loop spans 13 amino acids. CDR3 residues: CASSQFLASEQFF. The DNA for the CDR3 is TGCGCCAGCAGTCAGTTTCTAGCGAGTGAGCAGTTCTTC.

The rearrangement links TRBV6-1 to TRBJ1-5, with 9 bases matching TRBD1. Per the germline V gene, CDR1 is MNHNS and CDR2 is SASEGT. J gave up 1 base and V 5 bases, and 9 bases lay outside the gene matches. CDR3 length: 17 amino acids. The CDR3 here is CASSPSTGGVSNQPQHF. The CDR3 bases are TGTGCCAGCAGTCCTTCGACAGGGGGGGTAAGCAATCAGCCCCAGCATTTT.

This sequence joins TRBV20-1 and TRBJ2-5, with a weak D call TRBD2 (6 bases). The CDR3 extends over 14 amino acids. Between the trimmed V and J ends, which lost 6 bases and 5 bases, there was a span of 19 bases. CDR1 is DFQATT and CDR2 is SNEGSKA in the germline V gene (reference sequence). The CDR3 DNA is TGCAGTGCCCTGTCCGGGGGTGCTCGGGAGACCCAGTACTTC. Translation: CSALSGGARETQYF.

The rearrangement joins TRBV2 to TRBJ2-1; tentative D call: TRBD1 (5 bases). The CDR3 length is 12 residues. V lost 0 bases to trimming and J lost 13 bases, with 10 bases between them. Germline V lookup: CDR1 SNHLY, CDR2 FYNNEI. CDR3 in DNA: TGTGCCAGCAGTGAAGCGGAAAGGGGTCAGTTCTTC. It yields the protein CASSEAERGQFF.

This chain connects TRBV11-2 to TRBJ2-7; TRBD2 matches at 12 bases. V gave up 0 bases and J gave up 6 bases; unmatched junction bases: 9. Germline V gene lookup returns CDR1 SGHAT and CDR2 FQNNGV. CDR3 length: 17 residues. CDR3 coding DNA: TGTGCCAGCAGCTTAGAGCTAGCGGGAGGGCCGGGTCTCGAGCAGTACTTC. The encoded protein is CASSLELAGGPGLEQYF.